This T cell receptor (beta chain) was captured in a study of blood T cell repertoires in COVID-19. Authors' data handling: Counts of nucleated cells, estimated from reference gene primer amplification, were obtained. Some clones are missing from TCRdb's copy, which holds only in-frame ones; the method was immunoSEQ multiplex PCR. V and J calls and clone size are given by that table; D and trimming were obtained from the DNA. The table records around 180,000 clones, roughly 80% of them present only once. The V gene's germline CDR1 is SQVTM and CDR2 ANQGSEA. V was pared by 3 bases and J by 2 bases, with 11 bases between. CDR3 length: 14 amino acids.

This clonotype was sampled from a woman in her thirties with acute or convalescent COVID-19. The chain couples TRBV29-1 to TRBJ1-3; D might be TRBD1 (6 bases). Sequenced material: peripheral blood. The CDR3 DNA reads TGCAGCGTTGATCCAGGGACACCTGGAAACACCATATATTTT. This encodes CSVDPGTPGNTIYF.